This TCR beta chain was captured by sequencing in a study of cytomegalovirus exposure and HLA in healthy donors. V gave up 5 bases and J gave up 0 bases, with 14 bases separating them. The CDR3 covers 16 residues. The germline V gene has CDR1 MNHEY and CDR2 SMNVEV (reference sequence). Study-wide results and caveats: In a later analysis, 15,000 to 20,000 TCR beta sequences were associated with HLA alleles at 0.05 false discovery rate. It was approximately 170 TCR beta chains that were listed as cytomegalovirus-associated.

It was with 60 Vbeta and 13 Jbeta primers that the PCR ran. Sequencing used immunoSEQ multiplex PCR; TCRdb keeps in-frame clones, though not all of them. Seen here are approximately 170,000 clones, about 82% observed once, and the top ten hold 2.4%. This clone was found once. Its matching antigen is unknown. The material sequenced was PBMCs. The TCR sequence derives from a male donor in good health and CMV-seronegative. The rearrangement joins TRBV27 to TRBJ2-4; tentatively, D is TRBD2 (6 bases). This CDR3 is CASSPRGALAKNIQYF. CDR3 coding DNA: TGTGCCAGCAGTCCTCGCGGGGCCTTAGCCAAAAACATTCAGTACTTC.